This TCR beta chain was found in a study of T cells in Graves' hyperthyroidism and ophthalmopathy (dated by TCRdb to the late 2010s). Concerning the study at large: Peripheral blood was sampled at the time of initial diagnosis, prior to any treatment. The approximately 100 discovery patients were divided at random into training and test sets in a 7:3 ratio. Prospective prediction of ophthalmopathy was tested in an independent validation cohort consisting of about 20 hyperthyroidism patients and some 16 patients who later progressed to ophthalmopathy. A discovery cohort of roughly 96 patients, fewer than 50 with Graves' ophthalmopathy and 55 to 60 with stable Graves' hyperthyroidism, was used to find distinguishing TCR V-J signatures. Once sampling was done, hyperthyroidism patients were given methimazole at a starting dose of 30 mg daily, whereas ophthalmopathy patients were given high-dose intravenous methylprednisolone. In about 6 Graves' hyperthyroidism patients, the study also compared T-cell repertoires from thyroid tissue with T-cell repertoires from blood. The paper reports TCR Vbeta CDR3 sequencing of 130 to 150 peripheral blood samples: 40 to 45 ophthalmopathy, fewer than 80 hyperthyroidism and about 17 progressor patients. The paper's findings and limits, for the study overall: Most expanded thyroid clonotypes (frequency above 0.001) were also detected in blood, a finding suggesting that blood repertoires may reflect thyroid immune responses. In validation, progression to ophthalmopathy was predicted by the model with nearly 71% sensitivity and 72% to 85% specificity, a median of around 5.9 months before onset. Sample size was not statistically predetermined, and blinding of investigators to group allocation was not performed. A 13 V-J signature model separated ophthalmopathy from stable hyperthyroidism, with 87.88% sensitivity and 81.08% specificity in cross-validation and 80%/75% in testing.

The germline V gene (reference sequence) gives CDR1 as WNHNN and CDR2 as SYGVQD. Including the terminal cysteine and phenylalanine, the CDR3 comprises 13 residues. Only the CDR3 portion is preserved as DNA: 39 bases, with reading frame beginning at the first base. V is pared back by 2 bases and J by 3 bases, with 7 bases lying between the germline termini. The sample holds many counts of this clonotype. Its antigen has not been determined. Base qualities are not provided; no much larger clone lies one nucleotide away. Amplification of TCR beta CDR3 regions was carried out from RNA transcripts. The TCR CDR3 was subjected to a first round of RT-PCR using the HTBI primer set and the Qiagen OneStep RT-PCR kit. The libraries were constructed in a second round of multiplex PCR and then size-selected and purified. Libraries were sequenced paired-end with 100 bp reads on an Illumina HiSeq2000. In the authors' own workflow: SOAPnuke was used to process the raw data, throwing out any read that contained adapters or uncalled bases, had a mean Phred below 15, or lacked an exact constant-primer or identifier match. High-quality paired reads were merged with COPE v1.2.5, and unique nucleotide sequences were defined as clonotypes. Clonotypes were aligned to IMGT TRBV, TRBD and TRBJ reference segments using MiTCR v1.1. Analysis was restricted to V-J combinations with a frequency above 0.0001, which covered roughly 99% of repertoires. The TCS score was defined as F50 (clonal expansion) divided by E x V (chaos), with BLOSUM62-based TCRdist calculated between CDR3 peptides within each V-J. Welch's t-statistics and random forest reduced fewer than 600 V-J features to under 15, which were used in a naive Bayes classifier (R e1071). Using fastp at Q25 and MiXCR, TCRdb reprocessed the public reads and kept productive beta chains. Entries that share a CDR3 protein sequence are merged under the most common genes and DNA. None of the V and J calls come from the authors' own analysis; TCRdb made them. In this sample the table shows hundreds of thousands of distinct CDR3 sequences, about 20% of which occur a single time. The ten top clones hold 3.7% of the sample.

Graves' hyperthyroidism was defined as stable when no progression to ophthalmopathy occurred over 18 months of follow-up. Hyperthyroidism patients were aged 18 to 65 years and newly diagnosed, with disease duration of less than 2 months. Exclusion was applied to patients with uncontrolled infections, other autoimmune diseases, pregnancy or lactation. Clinical symptoms, serum thyroxine and TRAb, thyroid ultrasound, and orbital computed tomography formed the basis for the diagnoses. PBMCs were separated from roughly 9.3 ml of fresh peripheral blood using Ficoll-Paque density gradient centrifugation. Total RNA was extracted using Trizol reagent, and RNA quality was assessed on an Agilent 2100 Bioanalyzer.

Recombination linked TRBV10-1 to TRBJ2-5, with the D gene uncertain. This clonotype originated in a woman aged 18-29 years with Graves' hyperthyroidism. Sample: blood. The DNA reads TGCGCCAGCAGTGAGATCCCTGAAGAGACCCAGTACTTC. Translation gives CASSEIPEETQYF.